The clone carrying this T cell receptor (beta chain) occurred a few times. The antigen is undetermined. The sample is drawn from a study of shared clonotypes between healthy human individuals. The method was immunoSEQ multiplex PCR; TCRdb's version includes in-frame clones alone and lacks a portion of them. The sample records 950,000 to 1,300,000 clones, roughly 70% being singletons. The CDR3 has 13 amino acids. Germline V gives CDR1 SGHDT, CDR2 YYEEEE. Trimming stripped 3 bases from V and 7 bases from J, with 14 bases between. The study's findings and limits: Memory subsets had estimated richness that was generally smaller than that of naive subsets.

Naive CD4+ cells were CD45RA-selected; the remaining cells were memory. The sequenced sample consisted of memory CD4+ T cells sorted from blood. Subset defined: CD45RA-negative fraction. The sequence derives from a man aged 18 to 30 in good health. The chain carries TRBV5-6 and TRBJ2-7; D gene uncertain. Written as DNA, the CDR3 is TGTGCCAGCAGCTGGTCACGGAACGGGGAGCAGTACTTC. Encoded protein: CASSWSRNGEQYF.